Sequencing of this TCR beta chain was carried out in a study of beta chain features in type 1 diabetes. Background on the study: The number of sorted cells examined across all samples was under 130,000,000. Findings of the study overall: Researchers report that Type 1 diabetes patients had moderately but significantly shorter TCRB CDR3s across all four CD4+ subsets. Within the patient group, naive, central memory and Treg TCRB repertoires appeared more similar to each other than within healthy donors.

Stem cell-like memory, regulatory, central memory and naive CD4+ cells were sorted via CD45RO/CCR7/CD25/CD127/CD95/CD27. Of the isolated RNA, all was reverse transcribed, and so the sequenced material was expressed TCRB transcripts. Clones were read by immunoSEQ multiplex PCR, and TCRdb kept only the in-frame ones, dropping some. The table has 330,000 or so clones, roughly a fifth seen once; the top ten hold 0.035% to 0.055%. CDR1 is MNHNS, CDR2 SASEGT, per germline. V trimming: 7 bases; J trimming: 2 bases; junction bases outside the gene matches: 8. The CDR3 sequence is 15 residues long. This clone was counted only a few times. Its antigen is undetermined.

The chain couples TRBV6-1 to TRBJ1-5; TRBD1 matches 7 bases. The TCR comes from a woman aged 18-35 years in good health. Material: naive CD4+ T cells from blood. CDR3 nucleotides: TGTGCCAGCATCACCGACACAGGGGGCAATCAGCCCCAGCATTTT. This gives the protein CASITDTGGNQPQHF.